This T cell receptor (beta chain) derives from a study of blood T cell repertoires in COVID-19. Study details: Spain, Italy and the United States supplied samples that represented acute and convalescent COVID-19. PBMCs, B-cell-depleted T cells, or T cells provided the cDNA or gDNA that made up the material.

The CDR3 is 18 amino acids. CDR1 and CDR2 (germline): LGHDT, YNNKEL (reference sequence). J gave up 2 bases and V 4 bases, and 9 bases lay outside the gene matches. Authors' analysis steps: Quantification of nucleated cells was approximated via reference gene primer amplification. The repertoire was sequenced with immunoSEQ multiplex PCR; TCRdb's copy has only in-frame clones and lacks some. V and J calls and clone size are as listed in that table; D and trimming were resolved from the DNA. Of under 300,000 clones listed, 86% are singletons. This clonotype originated in a man older than 75 with acute or convalescent COVID-19. This sequence joins TRBV3-1 (or the pseudogene TRBV3-2) and TRBJ2-6, with 9 bases that match TRBD1. Sequenced input: peripheral blood. The CDR3 is CASSPRADRGPGANVLTF. The CDR3 coding sequence is TGTGCCAGCAGCCCACGGGCGGACAGGGGCCCTGGGGCCAACGTCCTGACTTTC.